This T cell receptor (delta chain) is drawn from a study of gamma-delta T cells after stem cell transplantation. TCRdb repeated clone calling on the RT-PCR reads with CATT. The sample carries approximately 14,000 delta-chain clones, about 34% recorded once. CDR1 NSMFDY and CDR2 ISSIKDK come from the germline V gene. The CDR3 is 14 amino acids. The V end was cut by 0 bases, the J end by 8 bases, with 17 bases between. The receptor comes from a human donor. It is not recorded whose cells these are; they may come from a transplant donor. The sequencing input was gamma-delta T cells. The chain carries TRAV29/DV5 and TRDJ1; no definite D call. The CDR3 DNA reads TGTGCAGCAAGCGCATTTCCGTACGGGCAGAAACTCATCTTT. Its translation is CAASAFPYGQKLIF.